The T cell receptor (beta chain) under discussion was sequenced for a study of metastatic and nonmetastatic thyroid tumors. Study-level information: Samples came from malignant and benign thyroid patients, and repertoires were compared across blood and tumor or nodule tissue.

V dropped 0 bases and J dropped 0 bases, with 12 bases sitting between them. The CDR3 runs 17 residues. Germline values: CDR1 LGHNA, CDR2 YNFKEQ. This clone was found many times. Antigen specificity is unknown. Regarding the study as a whole: Reported TCR beta diversity, measured in blood and tumor, was significantly higher for malignant thyroid tumors than for benign nodules.

No treatment of any kind had been given to any patient before thyroid surgery. MiXCR was used by TCRdb to re-call the PCR reads. Of approximately 90,000 clones listed, roughly 13% are singletons. This TCR came from a female donor with papillary thyroid cancer or a benign thyroid nodule (not recorded which). Some clones in this sample may be carry-over from other donors' samples. This chain uses TRBV4-2 with TRBJ1-3; tentatively, D is TRBD1 (5 bases). Sequenced: blood. CDR3 coding DNA: TGTGCCAGCAGCCAAGATCTTGGGGCCCGCTCTGGAAACACCATATATTTT. This gives the protein CASSQDLGARSGNTIYF.